The 18 T cell receptor beta chains listed next were all sequenced from one sample in a study of blood T cells in healthy people across ages. The use of a sample-barcoded 5' primer and a J-beta primer mix characterized a second PCR of about 7 to 12 cycles. TCRdb reprocessed the 5' RACE reads with MiXCR, giving one entry per CDR3 protein. Among 1 million to 1.2 million distinct CDR3 sequences listed, 30% to 40% were seen once. Specimen: blood. These receptors were obtained from a young man in good health.

The table lists this clonotype with a few counts. The gene calls are TRBV12-3 or TRBV12-4 and TRBJ2-7, with TRBD1 as a possible D gene (5 bases). The CDR3 contains 15 residues. The V and J ends lost 1 base and 2 bases respectively, with 12 bases between them. CDR3 in amino acids: CASSLGRVLTYEQYF. CDR3 DNA: TGTGCCAGCAGTTTAGGCAGGGTCTTAACCTACGAGCAGTACTTC.

The chain recombines TRBV7-3 with TRBJ2-3; weak D call: TRBD2 (6 bases). The germline V and J ends were trimmed by 5 bases and 6 bases, with 21 bases remaining between them. Germline loops: CDR1 SGHTA, CDR2 FQGTGA. The CDR3 is 16 amino acids. CDR3 sequence: CASSPLGGVVPDTQYF. As DNA, the CDR3 is TGTGCCAGCAGCCCTCTAGGCGGGGTGGTTCCGGATACGCAGTATTTT. The full variable domain, rest sourced from reference TRBV7-3 and TRBJ2-3, is GAGVSQTPSNKVTEKGKYVELRCDPISGHTALYWYRQSLGQGPEFLIYFQGTGAADDSGLPNDRFFAVRPEGSVSTLKIQRTERGDSAVYLCASSPLGGVVPDTQYFGPGTRLTVL.

The V and J genes are TRBV5-1 and TRBJ1-4; no clear D gene. Between the trimmed V and J ends, which lost 4 bases and 8 bases, there was a span of 18 bases. The CDR3 extends over 15 amino acids. CDR1 is SGHRS, CDR2 YFSETQ, per germline. As DNA, the CDR3 is TGCGCCAGCAGCCTCTCAGCCCAGGAGGGCGAAAAACTGTTTTTT. Encoded protein: CASSLSAQEGEKLFF. Looking up the rest from reference TRBV5-1 and TRBJ1-4 gives the full variable domain: KAGVTQTPRYLIKTRGQQVTLSCSPISGHRSVSWYQQTPGQGLQFLFEYFSETQRNKGNFPGRFSGRQFSNSRSEMNVSTLELGDSALYLCASSLSAQEGEKLFFGSGTQLSVL.

The V and J genes are TRBV11-1 and TRBJ2-2, with a tentative D call TRBD2 (6 bases). The CDR3 length is 17 residues. Trimming cost V 4 bases and J 3 bases, with 18 bases left between them. The germline V gene encodes CDR1 SGHAT and CDR2 FQDESV (reference sequence). The CDR3 loop is CASSSSLGGSHTGELFF. The CDR3 DNA sequence: TGTGCCAGCAGCTCAAGCCTGGGGGGTTCACACACCGGGGAGCTGTTTTTT.

The chain couples TRBV9 to TRBJ2-2, with 9 nucleotides matching TRBD1. V trimming: 3 bases; J trimming: 5 bases; junction bases outside the gene matches: 8. CDR1 and CDR2 (germline): SGDLS, YYNGEE. CDR3 length: 16 amino acids. The CDR3 sequence: CASSGRTGDGTGELFF. CDR3 DNA sequence: TGTGCCAGCAGCGGACGGACAGGGGATGGGACCGGGGAGCTGTTTTTT.

The chain joins TRBV20-1 to TRBJ1-1; TRBD1 is a possible D gene (6 bases). Germline lookup yields CDR1 DFQATT and CDR2 SNEGSKA (reference sequence). V lost 1 base and J 3 bases, leaving 12 bases between the germline ends. The CDR3 sequence is 14 residues long. CDR3 sequence: CSARVGGADTEAFF. CDR3 sequence (DNA): TGCAGTGCTAGAGTGGGGGGCGCGGACACTGAAGCTTTCTTT.

The sample holds many counts of this clonotype. V gene TRBV4-1 combines with J gene TRBJ1-4; tentatively, D is TRBD1 (5 bases). This CDR3 is 16 amino acids long. In germline, CDR1 is MGHRA, CDR2 YSYEKL. V dropped 0 bases and J dropped 0 bases, with 8 bases sitting between them. The CDR3 DNA is TGCGCCAGCAGCCAAGAGAGGGGCGCAACTAATGAAAAACTGTTTTTT. Translated, it gives CASSQERGATNEKLFF.

This clonotype was observed a single time. The chain carries TRBV10-3 and TRBJ2-2; D possibly matches TRBD1 or TRBD2 (7 bases each). Germline CDR1 is ENHRY and CDR2 is SYGVKD. Trimming took 4 bases from V and 0 from J, leaving 12 bases between them. The CDR3 has 16 amino acids. Here the CDR3 DNA reads TGTGCCATCAGTGCCCAGGGGGGGGCGAACACCGGGGAGCTGTTTTTT. Residues: CAISAQGGANTGELFF.

This clonotype has a handful of counts. The CDR3 region has the DNA TGCGCCAGCTATTTGGGAGGACAGGGGTTCCCTAACTATGGCTACACCTTC. It yields the protein CASYLGGQGFPNYGYTF. The chain links TRBV5-1 to TRBJ1-2; 9 positions match TRBD1. Germline loops: CDR1 SGHRS, CDR2 YFSETQ. The J segment lost 0 bases and the V segment lost 7 bases, leaving 13 bases of the junction unmatched. The CDR3 sequence is 17 residues long.

This clonotype was detected ten times or more. This rearrangement joins TRBV7-2 to TRBJ2-3; D gene unclear. This CDR3 spans 19 amino acids. V gave up 6 bases and J gave up 0 bases, with 25 bases separating them. Germline assignment: CDR1 SGHTA and CDR2 FQGNSA. The CDR3 region is CASRPRPVGLLLSTDTQYF. The CDR3 bases are TGTGCCAGCAGACCTAGGCCAGTAGGGTTACTGCTTAGCACAGATACGCAGTATTTT.

This clonotype has only one observation. V and J are TRBV9 and TRBJ2-2; 10 nucleotides match TRBD2. J gave up 4 bases and V 0 bases, and 9 bases lay outside the gene matches. The CDR3 covers 18 residues. Germline CDR1 is SGDLS and CDR2 is YYNGEE. The CDR3 nucleotides read TGTGCCAGCAGCGTAGATGGCAGCGGGGGGGCCAGCACCGGGGAGCTGTTTTTT. Amino acids: CASSVDGSGGASTGELFF. Full variable domain (outside the CDR3, taken from reference TRBV9 and TRBJ2-2): DSGVTQTPKHLITATGQRVTLRCSPRSGDLSVYWYQQSLDQGLQFLIQYYNGEERAKGNILERFSAQQFPDLHSELNLSSLELGDSALYFCASSVDGSGGASTGELFFGEGSRLTVL.

The V call is TRBV12-3 or TRBV12-4, the J call TRBJ2-5, with 12 bases matching TRBD2. The end of the DNA fits TRBJ2-7 better, so the J call may be wrong. The CDR3 runs 14 residues. The DNA of the CDR3 is TGTGCCAACAGCCGGACTAGCGGGACCTACGAGCAGTACTTC. It yields the protein CANSRTSGTYEQYF.

The chain is built from TRBV7-9 and TRBJ2-5; TRBD1 aligns across 8 bases. Near its end, the DNA agrees better with TRBJ2-7, so the J call may be wrong. CDR3 length: 16 amino acids. CDR1 is SEHNR and CDR2 is FQNEAQ in the germline V gene (reference sequence). The CDR3 bases are TGTGCCAGCAGCCCAACCCGGACAGGGCATTGGAACGAGCAGTACTTC. Its protein is CASSPTRTGHWNEQYF.

The chain has TRBV20-1 and TRBJ2-1; 9 nucleotides line up with TRBD1. Losses at the gene ends were 2 bases for V and 7 bases for J; bases not matched to a gene: 9. CDR3 size: 15 residues. Germline CDR1 and CDR2: DFQATT and SNEGSKA (reference sequence). CDR3 sequence: CSARTGQGLLNEQFF. CDR3 DNA sequence: TGCAGTGCTAGAACGGGACAGGGCCTTCTTAATGAGCAGTTCTTC.

The V call is TRBV3-1, the J call TRBJ1-5; D unresolved. Germline V lookup: CDR1 LGHDT, CDR2 YNNKEL (reference sequence). The CDR3 is 15 amino acids. V lost 0 bases and J 0 bases, leaving 6 bases between the germline ends. CDR3 nucleotide sequence: TGTGCCAGCAGCCAAGATTATTATAGCAATCAGCCCCAGCATTTT. Its protein product is CASSQDYYSNQPQHF.

The rearrangement links TRBV20-1 to TRBJ2-6; D remains unclear. Germline CDR1 reads DFQATT; CDR2 reads SNEGSKA (reference sequence). The CDR3 extends over 14 amino acids. V was trimmed by 7 bases and J by 4 bases, leaving 14 bases between them. The CDR3 loop is CSVPPSYGANVLTF. The CDR3, as DNA: TGCAGTGTACCCCCCAGTTACGGGGCCAACGTCCTGACTTTC.

This clonotype turned up a few times. The V call is TRBV20-1, the J call TRBJ2-3; D is undetermined. V dropped 6 bases and J dropped 6 bases, with 16 bases sitting between them. The CDR3 sequence is 13 residues long. CDR1 and CDR2 (germline): DFQATT, SNEGSKA (reference sequence). The CDR3 protein is CSAGQGVSDTQYF. DNA for the CDR3: TGCAGTGCGGGCCAAGGAGTCTCCGATACGCAGTATTTT.

The V call is TRBV12-5, the J call TRBJ2-5; TRBD1 matches 8 bases. TRBJ2-7 matches the DNA end more closely, so the J call is doubtful. Per germline, CDR1 LGHNT and CDR2 FRNRAP. The CDR3 contains 13 residues. For the CDR3, the DNA is TGTGCTAGTGGTCCCCGGACAGGGCTCGAGCAGTACTTC. Translated, it gives CASGPRTGLEQYF.